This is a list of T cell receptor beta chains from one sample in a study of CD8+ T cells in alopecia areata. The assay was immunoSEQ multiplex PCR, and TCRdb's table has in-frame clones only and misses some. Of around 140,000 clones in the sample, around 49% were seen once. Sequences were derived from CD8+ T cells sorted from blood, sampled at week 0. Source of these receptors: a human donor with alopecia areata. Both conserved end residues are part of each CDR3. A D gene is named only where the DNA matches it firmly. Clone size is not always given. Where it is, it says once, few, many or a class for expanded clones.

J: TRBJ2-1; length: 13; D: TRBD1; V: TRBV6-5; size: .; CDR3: CASRQGAYNEQFF; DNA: TGTGCCAGCAGGCAGGGGGCTTACAATGAGCAGTTCTTC
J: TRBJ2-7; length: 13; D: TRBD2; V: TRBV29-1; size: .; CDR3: CSVEEAGTYEQYF; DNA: TGCAGCGTTGAAGAAGCGGGGACCTACGAGCAGTACTTC
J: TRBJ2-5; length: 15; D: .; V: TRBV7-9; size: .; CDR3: CASSPPPGDPETQYF; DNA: TGTGCCAGCAGCCCCCCCCCGGGGGATCCGGAGACCCAGTACTTC
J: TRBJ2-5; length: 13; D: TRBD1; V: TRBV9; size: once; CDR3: CASSVQGAETQYF; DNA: TGTGCCAGCAGTGTACAGGGGGCAGAGACCCAGTACTTC
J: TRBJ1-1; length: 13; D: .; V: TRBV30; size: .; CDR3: CAWSVLYTTEAFF; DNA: TGTGCCTGGAGTGTCCTCTACACTACTGAAGCTTTCTTT
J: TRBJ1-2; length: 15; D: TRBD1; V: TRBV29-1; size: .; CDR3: CSVEVGDRGFFGYTF; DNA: TGCAGCGTTGAAGTTGGAGACAGGGGATTCTTTGGCTACACCTTC
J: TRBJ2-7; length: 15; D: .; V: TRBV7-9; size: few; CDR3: CASSERQDSSYEQYF; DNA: TGTGCCAGCAGCGAACGACAGGACAGCTCCTACGAGCAGTACTTC
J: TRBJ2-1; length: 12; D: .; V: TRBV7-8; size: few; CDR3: CASGWDINEQFF; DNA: TGTGCCAGCGGATGGGACATCAATGAGCAGTTCTTC
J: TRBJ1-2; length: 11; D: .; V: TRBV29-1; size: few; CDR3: CSVVWEDGYTF; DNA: TGCAGCGTTGTGTGGGAGGATGGCTACACCTTC
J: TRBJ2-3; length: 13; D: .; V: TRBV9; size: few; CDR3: CASSVGVADTQYF; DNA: TGTGCCAGCAGCGTAGGTGTGGCGGATACGCAGTATTTT
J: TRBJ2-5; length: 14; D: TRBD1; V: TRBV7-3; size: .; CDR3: CASSLTGTGETQYF; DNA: TGTGCCAGCAGCTTAACGGGGACAGGGGAGACCCAGTACTTC
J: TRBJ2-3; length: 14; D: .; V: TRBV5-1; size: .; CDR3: CASSGRATSDTQYF; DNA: TGCGCCAGCAGCGGCCGGGCCACATCAGATACGCAGTATTTT
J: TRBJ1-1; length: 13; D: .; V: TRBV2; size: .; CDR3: CASSEAGPTEAFF; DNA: TGTGCCAGCAGTGAAGCAGGCCCAACTGAAGCTTTCTTT
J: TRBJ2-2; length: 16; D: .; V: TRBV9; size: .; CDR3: CASSVGAAVYAGELFF; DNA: TGTGCCAGCAGCGTAGGTGCAGCGGTGTACGCCGGGGAGCTGTTTTTT
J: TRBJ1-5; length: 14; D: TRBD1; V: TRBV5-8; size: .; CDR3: CASSRQGSNQPQHF; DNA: TGTGCCAGCAGTAGACAGGGCAGCAATCAGCCCCAGCATTTT
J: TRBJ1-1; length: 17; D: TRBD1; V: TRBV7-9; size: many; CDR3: CASSSTRDRGLNTEAFF; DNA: TGTGCCAGCAGCTCCACCCGGGACAGGGGGCTGAACACTGAAGCTTTCTTT
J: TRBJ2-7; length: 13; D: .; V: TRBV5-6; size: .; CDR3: CASSLRGSHEQYF; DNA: TGTGCCAGCAGCTTGAGGGGCTCCCACGAGCAGTACTTC
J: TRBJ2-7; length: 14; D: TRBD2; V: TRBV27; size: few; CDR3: CASRLAGAIYEQYF; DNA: TGTGCCAGCAGGTTAGCGGGGGCGATTTACGAGCAGTACTTC
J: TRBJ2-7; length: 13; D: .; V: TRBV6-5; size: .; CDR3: CASSYNPGYEQYF; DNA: TGTGCCAGCAGTTACAACCCGGGCTACGAGCAGTACTTC
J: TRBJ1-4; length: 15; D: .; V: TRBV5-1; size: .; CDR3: CASSARDATNEKLFF; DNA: TGCGCCAGCAGCGCGAGAGATGCAACTAATGAAAAACTGTTTTTT
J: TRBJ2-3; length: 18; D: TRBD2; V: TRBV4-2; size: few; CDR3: CASSLRSAGGPRTDTQYF; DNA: TGTGCCAGCAGCCTGAGGTCGGCGGGGGGGCCCCGCACAGATACGCAGTATTTT
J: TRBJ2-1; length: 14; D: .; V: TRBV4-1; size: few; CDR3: CASSQAAAYNEQFF; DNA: TGCGCCAGCAGCCAAGCGGCGGCTTACAATGAGCAGTTCTTC
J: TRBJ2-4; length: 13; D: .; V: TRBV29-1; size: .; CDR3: CSVQGFGENIQYF; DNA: TGCAGCGTCCAGGGGTTCGGGGAAAACATTCAGTACTTC
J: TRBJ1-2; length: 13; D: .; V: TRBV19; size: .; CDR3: CASIPQPNYGYTF; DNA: TGTGCCAGTATCCCTCAGCCTAACTATGGCTACACCTTC
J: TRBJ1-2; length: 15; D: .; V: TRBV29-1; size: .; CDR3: CSVVPKTKSNYGYTF; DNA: TGCAGCGTTGTGCCGAAGACGAAATCTAACTATGGCTACACCTTC
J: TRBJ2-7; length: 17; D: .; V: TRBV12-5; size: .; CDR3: CASALSGRRTPGDEQYF; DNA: TGTGCTAGTGCCTTATCAGGACGGCGGACTCCCGGGGACGAGCAGTACTTC
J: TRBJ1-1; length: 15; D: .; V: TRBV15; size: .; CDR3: CATSSFGQQNTEAFF; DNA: TGTGCCACCAGCAGTTTTGGACAGCAGAACACTGAAGCTTTCTTT
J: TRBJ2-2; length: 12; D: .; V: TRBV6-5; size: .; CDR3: CASSFPPGELFF; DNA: TGTGCCAGCAGCTTCCCTCCCGGGGAGCTGTTTTTT
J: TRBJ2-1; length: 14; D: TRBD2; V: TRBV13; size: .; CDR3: CASSPPGLAGEQFF; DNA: TGTGCCAGCAGCCCACCAGGGCTAGCGGGGGAGCAGTTCTTC
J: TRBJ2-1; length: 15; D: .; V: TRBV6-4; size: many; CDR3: CASSDSVNGYNEQFF; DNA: TGTGCCAGCAGTGACTCGGTTAACGGCTACAATGAGCAGTTCTTC
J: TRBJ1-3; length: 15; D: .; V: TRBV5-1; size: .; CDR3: CASSLDQGFGNTIYF; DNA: TGCGCCAGCAGCTTGGACCAGGGCTTCGGAAACACCATATATTTT
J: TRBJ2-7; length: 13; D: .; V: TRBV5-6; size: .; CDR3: CASSLHSSYEQYF; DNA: TGTGCCAGCAGCTTGCACAGCTCCTACGAGCAGTACTTC
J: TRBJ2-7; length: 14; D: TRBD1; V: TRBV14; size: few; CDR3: CASSGTDRPYEQYF; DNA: TGTGCCAGCAGCGGGACAGATCGCCCCTACGAGCAGTACTTC
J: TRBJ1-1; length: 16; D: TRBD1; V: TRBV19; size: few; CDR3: CASSIPSTGGRTEAFF; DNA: TGTGCCAGTAGTATCCCCAGCACAGGGGGAAGAACTGAAGCTTTCTTT
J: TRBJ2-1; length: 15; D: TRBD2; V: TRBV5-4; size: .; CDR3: CASSRIAGVYNEQFF; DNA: TGTGCCAGCAGCAGAATAGCGGGGGTCTACAATGAGCAGTTCTTC
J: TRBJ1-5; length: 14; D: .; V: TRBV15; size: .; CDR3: CATSGGRGDQPQHF; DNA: TGTGCCACCAGCGGGGGCCGTGGCGATCAGCCCCAGCATTTT
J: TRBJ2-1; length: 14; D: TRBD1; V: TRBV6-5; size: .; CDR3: CASSPRTGINEQFF; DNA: TGTGCCAGCAGCCCAAGGACAGGGATCAATGAGCAGTTCTTC
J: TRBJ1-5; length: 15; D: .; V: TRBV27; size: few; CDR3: CASSFSQGAGQPQHF; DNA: TGTGCCAGCAGTTTTTCCCAGGGAGCGGGACAGCCCCAGCATTTT
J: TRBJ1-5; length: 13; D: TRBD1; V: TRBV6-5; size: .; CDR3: CATGTGNNQPQHF; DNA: TGTGCCACCGGGACAGGGAATAATCAGCCCCAGCATTTT
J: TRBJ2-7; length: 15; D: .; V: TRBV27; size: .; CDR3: CASSSSGLGVYEQYF; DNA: TGTGCCAGCAGTTCTTCCGGGCTGGGCGTCTACGAGCAGTACTTC